The present TCR beta chain was sequenced within a study of early T cells in non-severe SARS-CoV-2 infection. Study-wide context: With bulk RNA from unsorted whole blood as input, sequencing yielded unpaired chains.

The TCR library protocol attached unique molecular identifiers to the individual cDNA molecules. TCRdb re-called the 5' RACE reads through MiXCR, storing one row per CDR3 protein. The data hold about 26,000 distinct CDR3 sequences, with 4.4% observed a single time. This clonotype was found a few times. Material: whole blood. This receptor was identified in an adult who was a healthcare worker with PCR-confirmed SARS-CoV-2 infection or an uninfected control (not recorded which).

The CDR3 nucleotides are TGTGCCAGCGGGACATCCAGGGGAAGCAATCAGCCCCAGCATTTT. This sequence encodes CASGTSRGSNQPQHF. V and J are TRBV27 and TRBJ1-5; tentative D call: TRBD1 (6 bases). V was clipped by 8 bases and J by 1 base, with 15 bases between them. The CDR3 length is 15 residues. Germline CDR1 reads MNHEY; CDR2 reads SMNVEV (reference sequence).